The sample holds one count of the clone carrying this T cell receptor (beta chain). Its antigen is unknown. The CDR3 spans 16 residues. Germline values: CDR1 SGDLS, CDR2 YYNGEE. The germline V and J ends were trimmed by 4 bases and 5 bases, with 21 bases remaining between them. The data derive from a study of T cells in localized non-small cell lung cancer. Findings and caveats of the study: Compared with tumor, uninvolved adjacent lung displayed greater T cell clonality, ranking highest overall. A higher density of T cells in blood coincided with extended overall survival.

Method: immunoSEQ multiplex PCR; TCRdb's copy keeps in-frame clones and lacks some. The sample has about 24,000 clones; around 88% are singletons. The source of this sequence is a woman aged 35-75 years with stage III lung adenocarcinoma. J is TRBJ2-5 and V is TRBV9; either TRBD1 or TRBD2 may supply D (6 bases each). The specimen was peripheral blood mononuclear cells, collected before any cancer treatment. The DNA for the CDR3 is TGTGCCAGCAGCTTCCCCCGTTCCCGAGGGGGGGAGACCCAGTACTTC. It codes for CASSFPRSRGGETQYF.